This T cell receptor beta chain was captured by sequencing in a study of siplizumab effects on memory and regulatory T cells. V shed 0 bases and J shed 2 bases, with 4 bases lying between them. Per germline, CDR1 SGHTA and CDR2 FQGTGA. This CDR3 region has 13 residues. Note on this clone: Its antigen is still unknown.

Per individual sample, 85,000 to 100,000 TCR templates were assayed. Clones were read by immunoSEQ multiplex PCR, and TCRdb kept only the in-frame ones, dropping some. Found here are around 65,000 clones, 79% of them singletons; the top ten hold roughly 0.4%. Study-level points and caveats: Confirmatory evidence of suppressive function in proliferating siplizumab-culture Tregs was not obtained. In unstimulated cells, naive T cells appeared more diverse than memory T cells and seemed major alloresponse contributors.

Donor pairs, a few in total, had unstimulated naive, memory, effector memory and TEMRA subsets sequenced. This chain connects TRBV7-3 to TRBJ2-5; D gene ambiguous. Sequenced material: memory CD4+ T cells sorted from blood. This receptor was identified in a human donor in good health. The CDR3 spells CASSLTRQETQYF. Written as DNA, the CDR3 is TGTGCCAGCAGCTTAACCAGGCAAGAGACCCAGTACTTC.